This T cell receptor beta chain was profiled in a study of OX40 agonist ivuxolimab in advanced cancers. TCRdb keeps only in-frame clones here, not all; method: immunoSEQ multiplex PCR. The sample holds 63,000 or so clones, about 90% seen once. CDR3 length: 14 amino acids. Per germline, CDR1 MNHEY and CDR2 SMNVEV (reference sequence). V was pared by 0 bases and J by 5 bases, with 9 bases between. This specimen was CD4+ or CD8+ T cells sorted from blood, taken in a trial of the OX40 agonist ivuxolimab. The TCR was taken from an adult with an advanced solid tumor such as melanoma, head and neck, liver or kidney cancer. V is TRBV27 and J is TRBJ2-3; TRBD2 is a possible D gene (6 bases). The CDR3 here is CASSLSNSGDTQYF. In nucleotides, the CDR3 is TGTGCCAGCAGTTTATCGAATAGCGGAGATACGCAGTATTTT.